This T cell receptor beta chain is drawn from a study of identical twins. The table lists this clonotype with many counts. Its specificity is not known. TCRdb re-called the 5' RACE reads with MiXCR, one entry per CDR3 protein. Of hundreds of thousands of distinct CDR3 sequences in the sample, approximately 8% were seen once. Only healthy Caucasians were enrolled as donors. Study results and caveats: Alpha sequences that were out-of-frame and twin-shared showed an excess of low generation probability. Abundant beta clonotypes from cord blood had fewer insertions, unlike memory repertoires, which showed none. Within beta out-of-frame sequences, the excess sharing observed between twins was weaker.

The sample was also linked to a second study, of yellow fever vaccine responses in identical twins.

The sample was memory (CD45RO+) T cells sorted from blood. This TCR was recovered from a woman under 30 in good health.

The CDR3 bases are TGCGCCAGCAGCTTGGCCACTAGCGGGGGGCGTCAAGAGACCCAGTACTTC. The encoded protein is CASSLATSGGRQETQYF. V gene TRBV5-1 combines with J gene TRBJ2-5; 12 bases are shared with TRBD2. This CDR3 spans 17 amino acids. CDR1 and CDR2 from the germline V gene are SGHRS and YFSETQ. V was clipped by 0 bases and J by 2 bases; unmatched bases: 5. Full variable domain (remainder filled in from reference TRBV5-1 and TRBJ2-5): KAGVTQTPRYLIKTRGQQVTLSCSPISGHRSVSWYQQTPGQGLQFLFEYFSETQRNKGNFPGRFSGRQFSNSRSEMNVSTLELGDSALYLCASSLATSGGRQETQYFGPGTRLLVL.